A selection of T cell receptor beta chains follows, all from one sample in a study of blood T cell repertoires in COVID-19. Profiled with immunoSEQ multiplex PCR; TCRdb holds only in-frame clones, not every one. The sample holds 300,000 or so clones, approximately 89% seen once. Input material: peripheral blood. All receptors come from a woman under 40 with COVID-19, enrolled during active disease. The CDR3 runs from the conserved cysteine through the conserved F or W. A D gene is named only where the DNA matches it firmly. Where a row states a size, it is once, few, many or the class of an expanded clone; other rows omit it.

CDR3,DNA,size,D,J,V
CASSLWPDYYEQYF,TGTGCCAGCAGTTTATGGCCCGATTACTACGAGCAGTACTTC,NA,NA,TRBJ2-7,TRBV27
CASRLTGGIGNTIYF,TGTGCCAGCAGGTTGACAGGGGGCATCGGAAACACCATATATTTT,NA,TRBD1,TRBJ1-3,TRBV28
CASSQRQGAHEQYF,TGTGCCAGCAGCCAGCGACAGGGGGCCCACGAGCAGTACTTC,NA,TRBD1,TRBJ2-7,TRBV7-2
CASSVGGQGAGNTIYF,TGTGCCAGCAGCGTAGGGGGACAGGGGGCTGGAAACACCATATATTTT,NA,TRBD1,TRBJ1-3,TRBV9
CATSSAIPLGGGDEQYF,TGTGCCACCAGCAGTGCAATTCCCCTCGGGGGTGGGGACGAGCAGTACTTC,NA,NA,TRBJ2-7,TRBV15
CASSQSPPDGMNTEAFF,TGCGCCAGCAGCCAATCCCCCCCGGACGGGATGAACACTGAAGCTTTCTTT,NA,NA,TRBJ1-1,TRBV4-1
CAWSAGLAVPQETQYF,TGTGCCTGGAGTGCGGGGCTAGCGGTCCCCCAAGAGACCCAGTACTTC,NA,TRBD2,TRBJ2-5,TRBV30
CASSFPGQGKKLFF,TGTGCCAGCAGCTTCCCGGGACAGGGAAAAAAACTGTTTTTT,many,TRBD1,TRBJ1-4,TRBV7-2
CASSQTSPSSYEQYF,TGTGCCAGCAGCCAGACTAGCCCGAGCTCCTACGAGCAGTACTTC,NA,TRBD2,TRBJ2-7,TRBV3-1/TRBV3-2
CASSLVKLGTSASYEQYF,TGTGCCAGCAGCTTAGTTAAGCTTGGGACTAGCGCTTCCTACGAGCAGTACTTC,NA,TRBD2,TRBJ2-7,TRBV7-9
CASSLEGTANQPQHF,TGCGCCAGCAGCTTGGAGGGGACAGCTAATCAGCCCCAGCATTTT,NA,TRBD1,TRBJ1-5,TRBV5-1
CASSVGSRQGPTMVTDTQYF,TGTGCCAGCAGCGTAGGGAGTCGACAGGGCCCCACCATGGTCACAGATACGCAGTATTTT,NA,TRBD1,TRBJ2-3,TRBV9
CASSSTGGNTEAFF,TGTGCCAGCAGCTCCACAGGGGGGAACACTGAAGCTTTCTTT,NA,TRBD1,TRBJ1-1,TRBV7-9
CASSPSGSPNEQYF,TGTGCCAGCAGCCCTAGCGGGAGTCCGAACGAGCAGTACTTC,NA,TRBD2,TRBJ2-7,TRBV3-1/TRBV3-2
CASRSTSGRRNEQFF,TGTGCCAGCCGATCGACTAGCGGGAGGAGGAATGAGCAGTTCTTC,NA,TRBD2,TRBJ2-1,TRBV6-6
CASSIGNTEAFF,TGTGCCAGTAGTATCGGGAACACTGAAGCTTTCTTT,few,NA,TRBJ1-1,TRBV19
CASSPDRGSSYEQYF,TGTGCCAGCAGCCCCGACAGGGGTAGCTCCTACGAGCAGTACTTC,once,TRBD1,TRBJ2-7,TRBV4-2
CATSRAVREKLFF,TGTGCCACCAGCAGAGCCGTTAGAGAAAAACTGTTTTTT,NA,NA,TRBJ1-4,TRBV15
CASSQGQGGYTF,TGTGCCAGCAGCCAAGGACAGGGCGGCTACACCTTC,few,TRBD1,TRBJ1-2,TRBV3-1/TRBV3-2
CSASRGRDNEQFF,TGCAGTGCTAGTCGGGGGAGGGACAATGAGCAGTTCTTC,NA,TRBD2,TRBJ2-1,TRBV20-1
CASPGTGGREQYF,TGTGCCAGCCCAGGGACAGGGGGCCGTGAGCAGTACTTC,NA,TRBD1,TRBJ2-7,TRBV6-5
CASSVLRGTNEKLFF,TGTGCCAGCAGCGTACTTAGGGGAACTAATGAAAAACTGTTTTTT,NA,NA,TRBJ1-4,TRBV6-5
CASSGNSWTNEKLFF,TGTGCCAGCAGTGGGAATAGCTGGACTAATGAAAAACTGTTTTTT,NA,NA,TRBJ1-4,TRBV6-4
CASSHFSGSPYEQYF,TGTGCCAGCAGCCACTTTAGCGGGAGTCCCTACGAGCAGTACTTC,NA,TRBD2,TRBJ2-7,TRBV5-4
CAWSTVGLAETQYF,TGTGCCTGGAGTACGGTGGGACTAGCGGAGACCCAGTACTTC,once,TRBD2,TRBJ2-5,TRBV30
CASSSARRSEDTQYF,TGTGCCAGCAGTTCCGCGCGAAGGAGTGAAGATACGCAGTATTTT,NA,NA,TRBJ2-3,TRBV28
CASSLVGGRDTEAFF,TGTGCCAGCAGCTTAGTCGGGGGTAGGGACACTGAAGCTTTCTTT,NA,NA,TRBJ1-1,TRBV7-8
CSGGQGAALDTQYF,TGCAGCGGGGGACAGGGGGCCGCCTTAGATACGCAGTATTTT,NA,TRBD1,TRBJ2-3,TRBV29-1
CSASKIRDNSNQPQHF,TGCAGTGCTAGTAAAATCCGGGACAATAGCAATCAGCCCCAGCATTTT,NA,NA,TRBJ1-5,TRBV20-1
CASSVTGKPGNTIYF,TGTGCCAGCAGCGTGACAGGGAAGCCTGGAAACACCATATATTTT,few,TRBD1,TRBJ1-3,TRBV11-1
CASSPLHNQETQYF,TGTGCCAGCTCACCATTGCACAACCAAGAGACCCAGTACTTC,NA,NA,TRBJ2-5,TRBV18
CASSLGSAGFSYEQYF,TGTGCCAGCAGCTTAGGCTCAGCGGGGTTTTCCTACGAGCAGTACTTC,NA,TRBD2,TRBJ2-7,TRBV11-2
CASSLYGTGNYGYTF,TGTGCCAGCAGCCTCTACGGGACAGGGAACTATGGCTACACCTTC,NA,TRBD1,TRBJ1-2,TRBV5-5
CASSLGAGHGEQFF,TGTGCCAGCAGCTTGGGGGCAGGTCATGGTGAGCAGTTCTTC,NA,NA,TRBJ2-1,TRBV11-1
CASSLGTIATNEKLFF,TGTGCCAGCAGCTTAGGGACAATCGCAACTAATGAAAAACTGTTTTTT,NA,NA,TRBJ1-4,TRBV11-2
CASSPSGGGDYGYTF,TGTGCCAGCAGCCCTTCAGGCGGAGGCGACTATGGCTACACCTTC,NA,NA,TRBJ1-2,TRBV7-2
CASNSGGGAYEQYF,TGTGCCAGCAACTCTGGCGGAGGGGCCTACGAGCAGTACTTC,NA,NA,TRBJ2-7,TRBV25-1
CASSLERGFSGNTIYF,TGTGCCAGCAGCTTAGAGAGAGGGTTCTCTGGAAACACCATATATTTT,once,NA,TRBJ1-3,TRBV11-2
CASSIGGDYNEKLFF,TGTGCCAGTAGTATAGGAGGGGACTATAATGAAAAACTGTTTTTT,NA,NA,TRBJ1-4,TRBV19
CAWRGQINTGELFF,TGTGCCTGGCGGGGACAAATTAACACCGGGGAGCTGTTTTTT,NA,NA,TRBJ2-2,TRBV30
CASSRTVWTEAFF,TGTGCCAGTAGTCGAACAGTGTGGACTGAAGCTTTCTTT,NA,NA,TRBJ1-1,TRBV19
CASSRQDRGSYGYTF,TGTGCCAGCAGTCGGCAGGACAGAGGAAGCTATGGCTACACCTTC,NA,NA,TRBJ1-2,TRBV6-5
CACRGVINEKLFF,TGTGCCTGCCGGGGGGTGATTAATGAAAAACTGTTTTTT,NA,NA,TRBJ1-4,TRBV30
CATSSGGQGNTDTQYF,TGTGCCACCAGCAGTGGGGGACAGGGGAACACAGATACGCAGTATTTT,NA,TRBD1,TRBJ2-3,TRBV15
CASSRLTDNEQFF,TGTGCCAGCAGCCGACTGACAGATAATGAGCAGTTCTTC,once,NA,TRBJ2-1,TRBV3-1/TRBV3-2
CASSLRTGNTEAFF,TGTGCCAGCAGCTTACGGACAGGAAACACTGAAGCTTTCTTT,few,TRBD1,TRBJ1-1,TRBV11-1